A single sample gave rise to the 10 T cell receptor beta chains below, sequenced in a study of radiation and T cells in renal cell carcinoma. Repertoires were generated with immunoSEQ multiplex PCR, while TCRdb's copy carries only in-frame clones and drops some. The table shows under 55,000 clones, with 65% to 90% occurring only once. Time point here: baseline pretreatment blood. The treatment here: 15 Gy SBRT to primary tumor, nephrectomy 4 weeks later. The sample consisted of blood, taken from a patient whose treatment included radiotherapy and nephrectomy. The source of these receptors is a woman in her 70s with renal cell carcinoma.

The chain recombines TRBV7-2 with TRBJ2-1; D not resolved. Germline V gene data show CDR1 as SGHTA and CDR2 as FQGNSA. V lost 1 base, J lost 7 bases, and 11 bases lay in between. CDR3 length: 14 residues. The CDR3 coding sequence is TGTGCCAGCAGCTTAGTTGCCTTAACTAATGAGCAGTTCTTC. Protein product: CASSLVALTNEQFF.

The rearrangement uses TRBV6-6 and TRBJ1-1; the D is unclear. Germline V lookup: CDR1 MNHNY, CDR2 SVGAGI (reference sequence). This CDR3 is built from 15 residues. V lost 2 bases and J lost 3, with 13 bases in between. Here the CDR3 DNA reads TGTGCCAGCAGTTACCCTGGCAGGCGCGACACTGAAGCTTTCTTT. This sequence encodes CASSYPGRRDTEAFF.

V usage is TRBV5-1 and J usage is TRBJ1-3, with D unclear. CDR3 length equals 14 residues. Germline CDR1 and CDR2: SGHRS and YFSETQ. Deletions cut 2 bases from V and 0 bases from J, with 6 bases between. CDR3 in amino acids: CASSLESSGNTIYF. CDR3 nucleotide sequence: TGCGCCAGCAGCTTAGAGAGCTCTGGAAACACCATATATTTT.

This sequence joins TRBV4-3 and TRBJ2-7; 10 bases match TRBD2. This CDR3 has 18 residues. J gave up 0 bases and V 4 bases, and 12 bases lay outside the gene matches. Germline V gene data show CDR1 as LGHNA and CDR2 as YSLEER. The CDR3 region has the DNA TGCGCCAGCAGCCCCCCCGTGGGAGCGGGAGGGCCCTCCTACGAGCAGTACTTC. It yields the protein CASSPPVGAGGPSYEQYF.

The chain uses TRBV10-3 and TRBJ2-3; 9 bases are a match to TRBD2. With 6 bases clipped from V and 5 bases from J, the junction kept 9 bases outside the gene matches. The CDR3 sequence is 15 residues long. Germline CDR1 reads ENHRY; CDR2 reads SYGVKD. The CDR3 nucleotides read TGTGCCATCAGCTCCGGCGGGGGGGCCGGAGATACGCAGTATTTT. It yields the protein CAISSGGGAGDTQYF.

The CDR3: CASSIRRAGGTEQFF. The CDR3 bases are TGTGCCAGTAGTATTCGGAGGGCAGGCGGTACTGAGCAGTTCTTC. This rearrangement joins TRBV19 to TRBJ2-1; TRBD2 is a possible D gene (6 bases). Trimming left V 3 bases short and J 9 bases short, with 18 bases between. CDR1 is LNHDA, CDR2 SQIVND, per germline (reference sequence). The CDR3 runs to 15 residues.

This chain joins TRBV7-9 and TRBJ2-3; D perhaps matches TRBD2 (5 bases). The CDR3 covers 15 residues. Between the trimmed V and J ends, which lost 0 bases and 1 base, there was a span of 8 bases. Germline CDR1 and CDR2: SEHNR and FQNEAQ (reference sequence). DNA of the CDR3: TGTGCCAGCAGCTTAGCCCAAGCGGGCACAGATACGCAGTATTTT. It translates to CASSLAQAGTDTQYF. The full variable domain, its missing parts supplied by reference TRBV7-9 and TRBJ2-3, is DTGVSQNPRHKITKRGQNVTFRCDPISEHNRLYWYRQTLGQGPEFLTYFQNEAQLEKSRLLSDRFSAERPKGSFSTLEIQRTEQGDSAMYLCASSLAQAGTDTQYFGPGTRLTVL.

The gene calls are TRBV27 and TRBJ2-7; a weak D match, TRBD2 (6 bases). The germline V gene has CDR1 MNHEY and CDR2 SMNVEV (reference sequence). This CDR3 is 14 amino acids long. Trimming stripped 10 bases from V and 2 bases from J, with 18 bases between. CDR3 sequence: CATRRDSGPYEQYF. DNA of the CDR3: TGTGCCACCCGGAGGGATAGCGGACCCTACGAGCAGTACTTC.

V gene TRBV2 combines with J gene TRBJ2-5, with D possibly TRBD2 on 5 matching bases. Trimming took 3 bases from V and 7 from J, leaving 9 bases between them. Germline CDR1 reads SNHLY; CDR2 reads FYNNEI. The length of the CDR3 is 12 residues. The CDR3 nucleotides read TGTGCCAGCAGTGAGAGGGCGGGGACCCAGTACTTC. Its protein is CASSERAGTQYF.

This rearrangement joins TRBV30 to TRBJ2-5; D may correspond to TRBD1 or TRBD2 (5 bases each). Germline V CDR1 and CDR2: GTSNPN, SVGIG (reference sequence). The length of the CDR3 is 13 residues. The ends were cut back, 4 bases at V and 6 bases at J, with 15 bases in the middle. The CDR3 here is CAWTDGAAKTQYF. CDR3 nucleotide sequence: TGTGCCTGGACCGACGGGGCGGCGAAGACCCAGTACTTC. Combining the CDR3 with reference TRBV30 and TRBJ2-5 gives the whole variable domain SQTIHQWPATLVQPVGSPLSLECTVEGTSNPNLYWYRQAAGRGLQLLFYSVGIGQISSEVPQNLSASRPQDRQFILSSKKLLLSDSGFYLCAWTDGAAKTQYFGPGTRLLVL.